A selection of T cell receptor beta chains follows, all from one sample in a study of blood T cells in healthy people across ages. Using its own MiXCR run on the 5' RACE reads, TCRdb lists one record per CDR3 protein. The sample consists of 700,000 or so distinct CDR3 sequences, around 38% of them appearing once. Sequencing input: blood. The receptor source for this set is an elderly man in good health. Each CDR3 is given with its conserved first and last residue. Each record gives: D gene, clone size, J gene, V gene, CDR3 DNA, CDR3 protein. D genes are given only for firm matches. For some rows the clone size is stated as once, few or many, or as a class when expanded; others skip it.

D gene: .; clone size: .; J gene: TRBJ2-3; V gene: TRBV3-1; CDR3 DNA: TGTGCCAGCAGCCAAGGATTGACGGGGGGCCCGGATACGCAGTATTTT; CDR3 protein: CASSQGLTGGPDTQYF
D gene: TRBD1; clone size: few; J gene: TRBJ2-7; V gene: TRBV6-2/TRBV6-3; CDR3 DNA: TGTGCCAGCAGTTTTATTCCGACAGGGCCCCGTAACGAGCAGTACTTC; CDR3 protein: CASSFIPTGPRNEQYF
D gene: .; clone size: many; J gene: TRBJ2-1; V gene: TRBV7-2; CDR3 DNA: TGTGCCAGCAGCCTCAAGGGCCCGGGGAATGAGCAGTTCTTC; CDR3 protein: CASSLKGPGNEQFF
D gene: TRBD1; clone size: once; J gene: TRBJ2-2; V gene: TRBV25-1; CDR3 DNA: TGTGCCAGCAGTGTCAACAGGGGCTTCACCGGGGAGCTGTTTTTT; CDR3 protein: CASSVNRGFTGELFF
D gene: .; clone size: once; J gene: TRBJ2-3; V gene: TRBV29-1; CDR3 DNA: TGCAGCTCCCGGGGGTCCGGGGCAGGTACGCAGTATTTT; CDR3 protein: CSSRGSGAGTQYF
D gene: TRBD1; clone size: .; J gene: TRBJ1-2; V gene: TRBV10-3; CDR3 DNA: TGTGCCATCAGTACAGGGGAGGACAGGGGGAATGGCTACACCTTC; CDR3 protein: CAISTGEDRGNGYTF
D gene: .; clone size: few; J gene: TRBJ2-3; V gene: TRBV7-2; CDR3 DNA: TGTGCCAGCAGCCGTACTAGCTTCTCCACAGATACGCAGTATTTT; CDR3 protein: CASSRTSFSTDTQYF
D gene: .; clone size: .; J gene: TRBJ2-7; V gene: TRBV6-2/TRBV6-3; CDR3 DNA: TGTGCCAGCAGATGGAGCAGAGGTACCGAGCAGTACTTC; CDR3 protein: CASRWSRGTEQYF
D gene: .; clone size: .; J gene: TRBJ2-7; V gene: TRBV27; CDR3 DNA: TGTGCCAGCAGTTTACAGCGAACCTACAATGAGCAGTACTTC; CDR3 protein: CASSLQRTYNEQYF
D gene: TRBD2; clone size: .; J gene: TRBJ2-1; V gene: TRBV6-5; CDR3 DNA: TGTGCCAGCAGTTACAGTTCGGGACTAGCTCTGTCCTACAATGAGCAGTTCTTC; CDR3 protein: CASSYSSGLALSYNEQFF
D gene: TRBD1; clone size: .; J gene: TRBJ1-1; V gene: TRBV20-1; CDR3 DNA: TGCAGTGCTAGATCCGGGACAGGGGGCCGGATCGGGGAGGCTGAAGCTTTCTTT; CDR3 protein: CSARSGTGGRIGEAEAFF
D gene: TRBD1; clone size: once; J gene: TRBJ1-3; V gene: TRBV12-3/TRBV12-4; CDR3 DNA: TGTGCCAGCAGTTTACGGACAGGTTTCTCTGGAAACACCATATATTTT; CDR3 protein: CASSLRTGFSGNTIYF
D gene: .; clone size: .; J gene: TRBJ2-6; V gene: TRBV25-1; CDR3 DNA: TGTGCCAGCAGTGAATATGAGAGCTCTGGGGCCAACGTCCCGACTTTT; CDR3 protein: CASSEYESSGANVPTF
D gene: .; clone size: .; J gene: TRBJ1-2; V gene: TRBV3-1; CDR3 DNA: TGTGCCAGCAGCCAAGAGGGGACACGAGACAAAGGCTACACCTTC; CDR3 protein: CASSQEGTRDKGYTF
D gene: .; clone size: .; J gene: TRBJ1-6; V gene: TRBV15; CDR3 DNA: TGTGCCACCAGCAGAGATTCAGGGGCCCTCCACTTT; CDR3 protein: CATSRDSGALHF
D gene: .; clone size: .; J gene: TRBJ1-5; V gene: TRBV10-3; CDR3 DNA: TGTGCCATCAGTGAGTCAACAGTTAGCAATCAGCCCCAGCATTTT; CDR3 protein: CAISESTVSNQPQHF
D gene: .; clone size: .; J gene: TRBJ2-3; V gene: TRBV7-9; CDR3 DNA: TGTGCCAGCAGCCTGGGAGAGTCGACCCTCACAGATACGCAGTATTTT; CDR3 protein: CASSLGESTLTDTQYF
D gene: TRBD2; clone size: .; J gene: TRBJ2-3; V gene: TRBV7-9; CDR3 DNA: TGTGCCAGTAGCCCTGGACTAGCGGGACGCACAGATACGCAGTATTTT; CDR3 protein: CASSPGLAGRTDTQYF
D gene: .; clone size: few; J gene: TRBJ2-3; V gene: TRBV10-1; CDR3 DNA: TGCGCCAGCAGTGAGTTTGTCGGACACCAAATCACAGATACGCAGTATTTT; CDR3 protein: CASSEFVGHQITDTQYF
D gene: TRBD2; clone size: .; J gene: TRBJ2-1; V gene: TRBV6-5; CDR3 DNA: TGTGCCAGCAGTTACTCGACCGGGGGGGCCTACAATGAGCAGTTCTTC; CDR3 protein: CASSYSTGGAYNEQFF
D gene: .; clone size: .; J gene: TRBJ2-7; V gene: TRBV20-1; CDR3 DNA: TGCAGTGCTAGAGGGGCAACCTACTACGAGCAGTACTTC; CDR3 protein: CSARGATYYEQYF
D gene: TRBD1; clone size: .; J gene: TRBJ2-3; V gene: TRBV10-3; CDR3 DNA: TGTGCCATCAGGCCGGGACAGGGAGGAGGTGGGGACACAGATACGCAGTATTTT; CDR3 protein: CAIRPGQGGGGDTDTQYF
D gene: .; clone size: .; J gene: TRBJ2-1; V gene: TRBV12-3/TRBV12-4; CDR3 DNA: TGTGCCAGCAGCCTAGGGATGGAGACCCAGTTCTTC; CDR3 protein: CASSLGMETQFF
D gene: TRBD2; clone size: .; J gene: TRBJ2-7; V gene: TRBV14; CDR3 DNA: TGTGCCAGCAGCCAACCGGGAGGGCCGTACGAGCAGTACTTC; CDR3 protein: CASSQPGGPYEQYF
D gene: .; clone size: .; J gene: TRBJ1-1; V gene: TRBV6-1; CDR3 DNA: TGTGCCGGCAGTGAAGTTGGGCTTGATGAAGCTTTCTTT; CDR3 protein: CAGSEVGLDEAFF
D gene: .; clone size: few; J gene: TRBJ1-2; V gene: TRBV7-2; CDR3 DNA: TGTGCCAGCAGCGAGACGGGATATGGCTACACCTTC; CDR3 protein: CASSETGYGYTF
D gene: .; clone size: once; J gene: TRBJ1-6; V gene: TRBV20-1; CDR3 DNA: TGCAGTGCCATGGTGGGGGGGCTTAATTCACCCCTCCACTTT; CDR3 protein: CSAMVGGLNSPLHF
D gene: TRBD2; clone size: few; J gene: TRBJ2-4; V gene: TRBV6-2/TRBV6-3; CDR3 DNA: TGTGCCAGCAGTTACGGGGTAGCGGGGGGTCCCGACATTCAGTACTTC; CDR3 protein: CASSYGVAGGPDIQYF
D gene: .; clone size: .; J gene: TRBJ1-4; V gene: TRBV3-1; CDR3 DNA: TGTGCCAGCAGCCCACAGGGAATAAATGAAAAACTGTTTTTT; CDR3 protein: CASSPQGINEKLFF
D gene: TRBD2; clone size: few; J gene: TRBJ2-7; V gene: TRBV25-1; CDR3 DNA: TGTGCCAGCAGTGGAAGCGGGATTGTATACGAGCAGTACTTC; CDR3 protein: CASSGSGIVYEQYF
D gene: TRBD2; clone size: many; J gene: TRBJ2-2; V gene: TRBV7-2; CDR3 DNA: TGTGCCAGCAGCTTAGGCCCCGGACTAGCGGGAGGCACCGGGGAGCTGTTTTTT; CDR3 protein: CASSLGPGLAGGTGELFF
D gene: .; clone size: many; J gene: TRBJ2-7; V gene: TRBV7-2; CDR3 DNA: TGTGCCAGCAGCTTAGTAGGGCACTCTGTTGGGGCCTACGAGCAGTACTTC; CDR3 protein: CASSLVGHSVGAYEQYF
D gene: .; clone size: few; J gene: TRBJ2-7; V gene: TRBV29-1; CDR3 DNA: TGCAGCGTGGCCCTCCCGACAGCCTCCTACGAGCAGTACTTC; CDR3 protein: CSVALPTASYEQYF
D gene: .; clone size: once; J gene: TRBJ2-1; V gene: TRBV11-2; CDR3 DNA: TGTGCCAGCAGCTTAGATATGGGGGATGGGGACGGTGAGCAGTTCTTC; CDR3 protein: CASSLDMGDGDGEQFF